Shown below are 19 T cell receptor beta chains from a single sample sequenced in a study of OX40 agonist ivuxolimab in advanced cancers. Assay: immunoSEQ multiplex PCR; the TCRdb copy retains only in-frame clones and omits some. The sample includes around 140,000 clones, 85% to 95% of them seen just once. Sequenced here: CD4+ or CD8+ T cells sorted from blood, sampled in a trial of the OX40 agonist ivuxolimab. These receptors were collected from an adult with an advanced solid tumor such as melanoma, head and neck, liver or kidney cancer.

This chain connects TRBV4-1 to TRBJ2-5; TRBD2 agrees at 10 bases. Per germline, CDR1 MGHRA and CDR2 YSYEKL. The length of the CDR3 is 19 residues. J lost 0 bases, V lost 0 bases, and 10 bases had no gene match. In DNA form, the CDR3 reads TGCGCCAGCAGCCAAGATGGGCTAGCGGGGGCCCCCCACCAAGAGACCCAGTACTTC. Its translation: CASSQDGLAGAPHQETQYF.

The chain links TRBV2 to TRBJ2-7, with unresolved D. The V gene lost 7 bases and the J gene lost 9 bases, with 13 bases spanning the gap. There are 11 residues in the CDR3. The germline gives CDR1 SNHLY, CDR2 FYNNEI. CDR3 sequence: CASKQDVWQYF. The CDR3 DNA reads as TGTGCCAGCAAACAAGACGTGTGGCAGTACTTC.

CDR3 coding DNA: TGTGCCAGCAGCTTAGCGCGGCTAGCGGGACCCTACGAGCAGTACTTC. This encodes CASSLARLAGPYEQYF. The chain couples TRBV5-8 to TRBJ2-5, with 9 bases that match TRBD2. The J call may not be correct, given that the DNA end is closer to TRBJ2-7. CDR3 length equals 16 residues. CDR1 is SGHTS and CDR2 is YDEGEE in the germline V gene.

The chain links TRBV28 to TRBJ2-1; D remains unclear. The V gene lost 2 bases and the J gene lost 3 bases, with 11 bases spanning the gap. The CDR3 extends over 15 amino acids. Germline loops: CDR1 MDHEN, CDR2 SYDVKM. The CDR3 coding sequence is TGTGCCAGCAGTTTAGTACGTCCCCTCTACAATGAGCAGTTCTTC. The encoded protein is CASSLVRPLYNEQFF.

The V gene is TRBV6-1, the J gene TRBJ1-5, with 9 bases aligning to TRBD1. Trimming at V came to 6 bases and at J to 6 bases, leaving 3 bases not matched to a gene. This CDR3 contains 13 residues. The germline gives CDR1 MNHNS, CDR2 SASEGT. The CDR3 nucleotides read TGTGCCAGCAGCCTGACAGGGGGTCAGCCCCAGCATTTT. Its translation: CASSLTGGQPQHF.

This clone has a single count. The chain links TRBV7-9 to TRBJ1-1, with 7 nucleotides matching TRBD1. V trimming: 4 bases; J trimming: 1 base; junction bases outside the gene matches: 6. Germline V gene lookup returns CDR1 SEHNR and CDR2 FQNEAQ (reference sequence). The CDR3 is made up of 15 amino acids. CDR3 sequence: CASSWGDSRNTEAFF. The CDR3, as DNA: TGTGCCAGCAGCTGGGGGGACAGTCGGAACACTGAAGCTTTCTTT. The variable domain in full, with the rest retrieved from reference TRBV7-9 and TRBJ1-1, is DTGVSQNPRHKITKRGQNVTFRCDPISEHNRLYWYRQTLGQGPEFLTYFQNEAQLEKSRLLSDRFSAERPKGSFSTLEIQRTEQGDSAMYLCASSWGDSRNTEAFFGQGTRLTVV.

Points on this clone: An end of the junction differs from the germline gene, which may be a read error. Distinct nucleotide sequences in the sample also encode this CDR3. The chain links TRBV4-1 to TRBJ2-1; 12 bases are shared with TRBD2. CDR3 size: 19 residues. Germline values: CDR1 MGHRA, CDR2 YSYEKL. This CDR3 is CASRHGGLAGRPGYNEQFF. As DNA, the CDR3 is TGCGCTAGCAGGCATGGGGGACTAGCGGGCCGTCCCGGTTACAATGAGCAGTTCTTC.

The CDR3 DNA reads TGTGCCAGCACCCTTTTTAGTGCAGGCGCCGATACGCAGTATTTT. Protein: CASTLFSAGADTQYF. The chain links TRBV2 to TRBJ2-3; D call uncertain. The CDR3 covers 15 residues. The germline V gene has CDR1 SNHLY and CDR2 FYNNEI. Trimming cost V 7 bases and J 6 bases, with 20 bases left between them.

This chain links TRBV4-1 with TRBJ1-5; TRBD1 matches 8 bases. This CDR3 spans 17 amino acids. The V gene end was trimmed by 1 base and the J gene end by 6 bases; junction bases not matched to a gene: 11. CDR1 and CDR2 (germline): MGHRA, YSYEKL. CDR3 loop: CASSQGGSQGASQPQHF. In DNA, the CDR3 is TGCGCCAGCAGCCAAGGGGGGAGTCAGGGGGCGAGTCAGCCCCAGCATTTT.

V gene TRBV18 combines with J gene TRBJ1-4; tentative D call: TRBD1 (5 bases). Deletions cut 4 bases from V and 11 bases from J, with 8 bases between. Germline V gene lookup returns CDR1 KGHSH and CDR2 LQKENI. The CDR3 contains 11 residues. CDR3 sequence: CASSQEGKLFF. CDR3 coding DNA: TGTGCCAGCTCACAGGAGGGGAAACTGTTTTTT. Filled out from reference TRBV18 and TRBJ1-4, the complete variable domain reads NAGVMQNPRHLVRRRGQEARLRCSPMKGHSHVYWYRQLPEEGLKFMVYLQKENIIDESGMPKERFSAEFPKEGPSILRIQQVVRGDSAAYFCASSQEGKLFFGSGTQLSVL.

The J gene is TRBJ1-4, the V gene TRBV5-4; D may be TRBD1 (6 bases). Germline V gives CDR1 SGHNT, CDR2 YYREEE (reference sequence). V was pared by 2 bases and J by 8 bases, with 10 bases between. This CDR3 has 13 residues. CDR3 DNA sequence: TGTGCCAGCAGCTTACAGGGTGGCGAAAAACTGTTTTTT. This codes for CASSLQGGEKLFF.

The chain has TRBV2 and TRBJ2-1, with TRBD2 matching 7 bases. Trimming removed 7 bases from V and 0 bases from J; junction bases left unmatched: 6. The germline V gene has CDR1 SNHLY and CDR2 FYNNEI. This CDR3 region has 15 residues. The CDR3 DNA sequence: TGTGCCAGCAACGAGGGAGGGACCTCCTACAATGAGCAGTTCTTC. It codes for CASNEGGTSYNEQFF. Variable domain in full (rest from reference TRBV2 and TRBJ2-1): EPEVTQTPSHQVTQMGQEVILRCVPISNHLYFYWYRQILGQKVEFLVSFYNNEISEKSEIFDDQFSVERPDGSNFTLKIRSTKLEDSAMYFCASNEGGTSYNEQFFGPGTRLTVL.

J is TRBJ2-5 and V is TRBV28; D is unresolved. The ends were cut back, 2 bases at V and 5 bases at J, with 9 bases in the middle. The CDR3 length is 13 residues. CDR1 is MDHEN, CDR2 SYDVKM, per germline. The CDR3 nucleotides are TGTGCCAGCAGTTTAGGGGTTTTGGAGACCCAGTACTTC. This codes for CASSLGVLETQYF.

CDR3 protein: CASSSRTSGSAQYF. DNA of the CDR3: TGTGCCAGCAGCTCCAGGACTAGCGGGAGCGCCCAGTACTTC. The V gene is TRBV7-3, the J gene TRBJ2-5; 13 bases fit TRBD2. This CDR3 contains 14 residues. CDR1 SGHTA and CDR2 FQGTGA come from the germline V gene. Trimming at V came to 4 bases and at J to 9 bases, leaving 5 bases not matched to a gene. The whole variable domain, filled in from reference TRBV7-3 and TRBJ2-5, reads GAGVSQTPSNKVTEKGKYVELRCDPISGHTALYWYRQSLGQGPEFLIYFQGTGAADDSGLPNDRFFAVRPEGSVSTLKIQRTERGDSAVYLCASSSRTSGSAQYFGPGTRLLVL.

The chain's CDR3 is CASSLVAPSAAQHF. The CDR3 DNA follows: TGTGCCAGCAGCTTAGTGGCACCCTCGGCGGCCCAGCATTTT. J is TRBJ1-5 and V is TRBV7-8; D gene unclear. The V end was cut by 1 base, the J end by 11 bases, with 15 bases between. Germline values: CDR1 SGHVS, CDR2 FQNEAQ. CDR3 length: 14 amino acids.

The rearrangement links TRBV7-3 to TRBJ2-7, with D unresolved. Deletions cut 1 base from V and 4 bases from J, with 14 bases between. There are 15 residues in the CDR3. In germline, CDR1 is SGHTA, CDR2 FQGTGA. The CDR3 is CASSLSFGSQYEQYF. CDR3 bases: TGTGCCAGCAGCTTAAGTTTTGGCAGCCAATACGAGCAGTACTTC.

The rearrangement joins TRBV7-2 to TRBJ2-3; no clear D gene. This CDR3 is built from 14 residues. Germline CDR1 SGHTA, CDR2 FQGNSA. Trimming left V 0 bases short and J 10 bases short, with 14 bases between. The CDR3 region is CASSLADVGVAQYF. For the CDR3, the DNA is TGTGCCAGCAGCTTAGCTGACGTCGGAGTTGCGCAGTATTTT.

This clone was seen just once. J is TRBJ2-3 and V is TRBV30; 11 nucleotides align to TRBD2. The CDR3 is 15 amino acids. CDR1 GTSNPN and CDR2 SVGIG come from the germline V gene (reference sequence). Trimming removed 4 bases from V and 5 bases from J; junction bases left unmatched: 8. CDR3 residues: CAWMPSGRRGDTQYF. CDR3 bases: TGTGCCTGGATGCCTAGCGGGAGGCGCGGAGATACGCAGTATTTT.

The rearrangement joins TRBV5-4 to TRBJ1-5; the D gene is possibly TRBD1 (5 bases). Trimming shortened V by 4 bases and J by 6 bases, and 11 bases separated the two germline ends. CDR1 is SGHNT and CDR2 is YYREEE in the germline V gene (reference sequence). The CDR3 runs to 13 residues. As DNA, the CDR3 is TGTGCCAGCAGCAGCTGGGGCCGTCAGCCCCAGCATTTT. This gives the protein CASSSWGRQPQHF.